The 18 T cell receptor beta chains reported below all come from one sample, sequenced in a study of spatial heterogeneity in lung cancer. General study findings and limits: One measure, the expanded intratumoral alpha and beta TCR count, tracked tumor mutation counts.

Via MiXCR, TCRdb re-called the 5' RACE reads, giving one row per CDR3 protein. This table holds approximately 2,000 distinct CDR3 sequences, just over 3% found once. Time point denoted: sample taken at primary tumor resection. These receptors' targets are unknown. This specimen consisted of lung tumor tissue, obtained at surgery. The source of these receptors is a female donor with early-stage non-small cell lung cancer.

By sample share, this clonotype is medium-sized. CDR3 in DNA: TGTGCCAGCAGTGTAGGGGCAGCCCAAGAGACCCAGTACTTC. Translating it yields CASSVGAAQETQYF. J is TRBJ2-5 and V is TRBV2; the D gene is possibly TRBD1 (5 bases). V lost 4 bases and J 1 base, leaving 10 bases between the germline ends. CDR1 is SNHLY and CDR2 is FYNNEI in the germline V gene. This CDR3 is 14 amino acids long.

By share, this clonotype ranks as medium-sized. The V call is TRBV9, the J call TRBJ2-2; no firm D call. CDR3 length equals 17 residues. V was shortened by 0 bases and J by 1 base, with 13 bases between the two germline ends. The V gene's germline CDR1 is SGDLS and CDR2 YYNGEE. CDR3 in DNA: TGTGCCAGCAGCGTAGAGCTATATCCCAGGAACACCGGGGAGCTGTTTTTT. This encodes CASSVELYPRNTGELFF.

This clonotype is medium-sized in the sample. The chain has TRBV15 and TRBJ1-4, with 8 nucleotides matching TRBD1. From germline, CDR1 is LNHNV and CDR2 YYDKDF (reference sequence). This CDR3 region has 13 residues. J lost 14 bases, V lost 5 bases, and 10 bases had no gene match. CDR3 amino acids: CATSSRPQGDLFF. Written as DNA, the CDR3 is TGTGCCACCAGCTCCCGACCACAGGGGGACCTGTTTTTT.

Judged by abundance, this clonotype is medium-sized (0.01 to 0.1%). The rearrangement uses TRBV28 and TRBJ1-1; 7 nucleotides match TRBD1. The CDR3 is 15 amino acids. The J segment lost 4 bases and the V segment lost 5 bases, leaving 10 bases of the junction unmatched. Germline lookup yields CDR1 MDHEN and CDR2 SYDVKM. The DNA of the CDR3 is TGTGCCAGCAGTCCGAATGAGCGGACAGGCACTGAAGCTTTCTTT. It is translated as CASSPNERTGTEAFF.

This clonotype was seen at least ten times. The rearrangement uses TRBV4-3 and TRBJ1-3; 10 bases line up with TRBD1. The CDR3 length is 17 residues. Germline-derived CDR1 and CDR2 are LGHNA and YSLEER. V was clipped by 0 bases and J by 8 bases; unmatched bases: 10. The CDR3 nucleotides are TGCGCCAGCAGCCAAGATCTAGTGGGACAGGGGAGGGACACCATATATTTT. Translated, it gives CASSQDLVGQGRDTIYF.

This clonotype is classed as medium-sized. V usage is TRBV7-6 and J usage is TRBJ1-6; 9 bases match TRBD1. CDR3 length: 14 amino acids. The germline V gene has CDR1 SGHVS and CDR2 FNYEAQ. Trimming at V came to 5 bases and at J to 9 bases, leaving 5 bases not matched to a gene. CDR3 loop: CASSRDRVTSPLHF. The CDR3 nucleotides are TGTGCCAGCAGCCGGGACAGGGTTACTTCACCCCTCCACTTT. Full variable domain (remainder filled in from reference TRBV7-6 and TRBJ1-6): GAGVSQSPRYKVTKRGQDVALRCDPISGHVSLYWYRQALGQGPEFLTYFNYEAQQDKSGLPNDRFSAERPEGSISTLTIQRTEQRDSAMYRCASSRDRVTSPLHFGNGTRLTVT.

By proportion, this clonotype is large. The V and J genes are TRBV6-5 and TRBJ1-2; D unresolved. CDR1 MNHEY and CDR2 SVGAGI come from the germline V gene. V dropped 4 bases and J dropped 0 bases, with 9 bases sitting between them. The CDR3 covers 14 residues. CDR3: CASSFDRSNYGYTF. DNA of the CDR3: TGTGCCAGCAGTTTTGACCGCTCTAACTATGGCTACACCTTC.

This clonotype is labeled medium-sized. The chain has TRBV30 and TRBJ2-7; TRBD1 aligns across 7 bases. CDR3 length: 13 amino acids. V dropped 3 bases and J dropped 3; count of bases not matched to a gene: 5. From germline, CDR1 is GTSNPN and CDR2 SVGIG (reference sequence). CDR3 sequence reads: CAWRRQGSYEQYF. CDR3 DNA sequence: TGTGCCTGGAGGAGACAGGGAAGCTACGAGCAGTACTTC.

This clonotype is medium-sized in the sample. The rearrangement joins TRBV7-2 to TRBJ2-7, with D unclear. CDR3 length: 12 amino acids. With 5 bases removed from V and 7 bases from J, the gap between germline ends came to 12 bases. The V gene's germline CDR1 is SGHTA and CDR2 FQGNSA. CDR3 loop: CASSVDLGEQYF. CDR3 nucleotides: TGTGCCAGCAGCGTTGATTTAGGGGAGCAGTACTTC. Combining the CDR3 with reference TRBV7-2 and TRBJ2-7 gives the whole variable domain GAGVSQSPSNKVTEKGKDVELRCDPISGHTALYWYRQSLGQGLEFLIYFQGNSAPDKSGLPSDRFSAERTGGSVSTLTIQRTQQEDSAVYLCASSVDLGEQYFGPGTRLTVT.

This clonotype is medium-sized by share. V usage is TRBV12-3 or TRBV12-4 and J usage is TRBJ2-3; TRBD1 agrees at 11 bases. The trim removed 6 bases at V and 9 bases at J, leaving 5 bases unmatched. This CDR3 contains 13 residues. CDR3 in amino acids: CASRRTGGETQYF. The CDR3 coding sequence is TGTGCCAGCAGGCGGACAGGGGGCGAGACGCAGTATTTT.

This clonotype is large. V usage is TRBV13 and J usage is TRBJ2-7; possible D gene TRBD2, 7 bases. The CDR3 contains 17 residues. The ends were cut back, 1 base at V and 0 bases at J, with 16 bases in the middle. Looked up from germline, CDR1 is PRHDT and CDR2 is FYEKMQ (reference sequence). The CDR3 is CASSLEAGRGHSYEQYF. The CDR3 DNA sequence: TGTGCCAGCAGCTTAGAAGCCGGGCGGGGGCACTCCTACGAGCAGTACTTC.

This clonotype has ten or more counts. The chain recombines TRBV7-2 with TRBJ1-1; D is unclear. V lost 2 bases and J lost 5, with 6 bases in between. Germline CDR1 and CDR2: SGHTA and FQGNSA. This CDR3 is built from 12 residues. The CDR3: CASSLQRTEAFF. The DNA for the CDR3 is TGTGCCAGCAGCTTACAGAGAACTGAAGCTTTCTTT.

Sample share makes this clonotype medium-sized. The J gene is TRBJ1-5, the V gene TRBV20-1, with 7 bases fitting TRBD1. The CDR3 is 14 residues long. The J segment lost 1 base and the V segment lost 6 bases, leaving 6 bases of the junction unmatched. From germline, CDR1 is DFQATT and CDR2 SNEGSKA (reference sequence). CDR3 protein: CSAEDRYSNQPQHF. The CDR3 DNA is TGCAGTGCCGAGGACAGGTACAGCAATCAGCCCCAGCATTTT.

In its sample, this clonotype is medium-sized. This rearrangement joins TRBV6-5 to TRBJ2-1, with D perhaps matching TRBD1 or TRBD2 (6 bases each). Between the trimmed V and J ends, which lost 0 bases and 7 bases, there was a span of 10 bases. Germline CDR1 and CDR2: MNHEY and SVGAGI. The CDR3 runs to 14 residues. CDR3 in DNA: TGTGCCAGCAGTTACTCGGGGGCGGGAAATGAGCAGTTCTTC. Translated: CASSYSGAGNEQFF.

In its sample, this clonotype was seen many times. The chain employs TRBV3-1 and TRBJ2-2; TRBD1 might be the D (7 bases). CDR1 and CDR2 from the germline V gene are LGHDT and YNNKEL (reference sequence). V lost 0 bases and J 4 bases, leaving 18 bases between the germline ends. This CDR3 is built from 18 residues. The CDR3 DNA follows: TGTGCCAGCAGCCAAGAAAGAGGGGGGACAGCCTTCACCGGGGAGCTGTTTTTT. Amino acid sequence: CASSQERGGTAFTGELFF.

This clonotype rates as medium-sized. The rearrangement links TRBV7-2 to TRBJ2-6; perhaps TRBD2 as D (6 bases). Trimming stripped 3 bases from V and 1 base from J, with 7 bases between. CDR1 SGHTA and CDR2 FQGNSA come from the germline V gene. The CDR3 is made up of 15 amino acids. The CDR3 here is CASSFGGSGANVLTF. CDR3 DNA: TGTGCCAGCAGCTTCGGGGGATCTGGGGCCAACGTCCTGACTTTC. Drawing the rest from reference TRBV7-2 and TRBJ2-6, the complete variable domain is GAGVSQSPSNKVTEKGKDVELRCDPISGHTALYWYRQSLGQGLEFLIYFQGNSAPDKSGLPSDRFSAERTGGSVSTLTIQRTQQEDSAVYLCASSFGGSGANVLTFGAGSRLTVL.

By share of the sample, this clonotype is medium-sized (0.01 to 0.1%). The CDR3 protein is CASSQSTGGMKQETQYF. Here the CDR3 DNA reads TGCGCCAGCAGTCAATCGACCGGCGGAATGAAACAAGAGACCCAGTACTTC. The chain is built from TRBV23-1 and TRBJ2-5; no clear D. TRBV23-1 is flagged as an ORF with uncertain function. CDR3 size: 17 residues. V was clipped by 0 bases and J by 2 bases, with 16 bases between them.

This clonotype was found many times. The junction departs from the called germline gene at one end, perhaps through a read error. The chain recombines TRBV30 with TRBJ2-6; D is possibly TRBD1 or TRBD2 (6 bases each). Looked up from germline, CDR1 is GTSNPN and CDR2 is SVGIG (reference sequence). This CDR3 comprises 18 residues. This CDR3 reads CVWSGLSTGYSGANVLTF. For the CDR3, the DNA is TGTGTCTGGAGCGGGCTTTCAACAGGGTACTCTGGGGCCAACGTCCTGACTTTC.